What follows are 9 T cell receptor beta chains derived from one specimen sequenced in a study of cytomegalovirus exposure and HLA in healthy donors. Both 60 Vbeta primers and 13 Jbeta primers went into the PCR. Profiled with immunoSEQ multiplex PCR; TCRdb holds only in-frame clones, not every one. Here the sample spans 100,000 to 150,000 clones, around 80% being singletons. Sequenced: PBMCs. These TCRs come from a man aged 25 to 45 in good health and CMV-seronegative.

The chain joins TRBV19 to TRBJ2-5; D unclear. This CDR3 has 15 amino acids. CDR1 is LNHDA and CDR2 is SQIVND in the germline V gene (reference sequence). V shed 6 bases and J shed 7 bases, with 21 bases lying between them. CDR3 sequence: CASRIHLAGDGTQYF. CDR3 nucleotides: TGTGCCAGTAGAATCCACTTAGCTGGTGATGGGACCCAGTACTTC.

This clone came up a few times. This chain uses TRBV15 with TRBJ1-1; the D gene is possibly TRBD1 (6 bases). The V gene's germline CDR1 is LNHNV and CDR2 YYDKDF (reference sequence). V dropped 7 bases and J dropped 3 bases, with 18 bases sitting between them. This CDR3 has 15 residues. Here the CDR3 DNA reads TGTGCCACCATCCCGAGGGGGGGCCGGGACACTGAAGCTTTCTTT. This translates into CATIPRGGRDTEAFF.

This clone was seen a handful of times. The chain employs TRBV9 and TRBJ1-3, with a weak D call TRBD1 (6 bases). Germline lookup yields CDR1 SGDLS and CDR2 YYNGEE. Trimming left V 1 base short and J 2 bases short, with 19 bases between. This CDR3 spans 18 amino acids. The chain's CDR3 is CASSVSPLLGGPGNTIYF. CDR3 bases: TGTGCCAGCAGCGTATCCCCTTTGTTAGGGGGACCTGGAAACACCATATATTTT.

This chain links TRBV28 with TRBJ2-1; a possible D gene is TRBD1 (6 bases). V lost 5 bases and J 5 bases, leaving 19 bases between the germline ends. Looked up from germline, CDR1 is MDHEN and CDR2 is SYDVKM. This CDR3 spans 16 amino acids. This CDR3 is CASSPTLAGVHNEQFF. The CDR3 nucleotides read TGTGCCAGCAGTCCAACTCTAGCAGGGGTCCACAATGAGCAGTTCTTC.

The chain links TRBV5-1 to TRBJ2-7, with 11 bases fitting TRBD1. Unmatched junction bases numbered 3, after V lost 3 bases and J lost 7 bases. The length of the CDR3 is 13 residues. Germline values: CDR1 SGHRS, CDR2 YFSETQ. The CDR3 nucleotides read TGCGCCAGCAGCTGGACAGGGGGCGGAGAGCAGTACTTC. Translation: CASSWTGGGEQYF. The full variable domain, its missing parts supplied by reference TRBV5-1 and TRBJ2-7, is KAGVTQTPRYLIKTRGQQVTLSCSPISGHRSVSWYQQTPGQGLQFLFEYFSETQRNKGNFPGRFSGRQFSNSRSEMNVSTLELGDSALYLCASSWTGGGEQYFGPGTRLTVT.

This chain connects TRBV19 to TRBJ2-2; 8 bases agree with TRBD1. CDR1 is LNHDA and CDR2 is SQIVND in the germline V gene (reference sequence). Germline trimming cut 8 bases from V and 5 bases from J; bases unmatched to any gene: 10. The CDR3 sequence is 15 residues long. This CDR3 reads CASQGQGAITGELFF. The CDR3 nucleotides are TGTGCCAGTCAGGGGCAGGGGGCTATAACCGGGGAGCTGTTTTTT.

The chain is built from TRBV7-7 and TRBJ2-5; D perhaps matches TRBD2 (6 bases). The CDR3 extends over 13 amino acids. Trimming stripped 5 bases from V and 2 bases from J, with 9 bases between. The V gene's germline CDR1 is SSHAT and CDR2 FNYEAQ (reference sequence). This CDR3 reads CASSLRGQETQYF. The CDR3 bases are TGTGCCAGCAGCCTCCGGGGGCAAGAGACCCAGTACTTC.

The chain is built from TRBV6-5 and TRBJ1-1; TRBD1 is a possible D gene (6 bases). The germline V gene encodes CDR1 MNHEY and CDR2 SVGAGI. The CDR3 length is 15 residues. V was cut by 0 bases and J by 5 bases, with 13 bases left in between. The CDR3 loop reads CASSYSRLRGTEAFF. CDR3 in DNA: TGTGCCAGCAGTTACTCCCGGTTAAGGGGGACTGAAGCTTTCTTT.

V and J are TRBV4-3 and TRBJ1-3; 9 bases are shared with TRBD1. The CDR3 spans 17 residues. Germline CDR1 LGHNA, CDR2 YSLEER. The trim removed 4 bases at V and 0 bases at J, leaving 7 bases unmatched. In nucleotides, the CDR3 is TGCGCCAGCAGCCGGACGACAGGGGGTGTCTCTGGAAACACCATATATTTT. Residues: CASSRTTGGVSGNTIYF.